Listed here are 30 T cell receptor beta chains from one sample, sequenced in a study of T cells in Graves' hyperthyroidism and ophthalmopathy. RNA transcripts yielded amplified TCR beta CDR3 regions. When the TCR CDR3 underwent first-round RT-PCR, the HTBI primer set was used. TCRdb re-analysed the multiplex PCR reads in MiXCR, keeping a single row per CDR3 protein. This sample has approximately 400,000 distinct CDR3 sequences, with approximately 15% found just once. Sequencing used blood. The receptors come from a woman younger than 30 with Graves' hyperthyroidism.

The rearrangement joins TRBV19 to TRBJ1-2; TRBD1 is a possible D gene (6 bases). The CDR3 sequence is 14 residues long. Trimming took 3 bases from V and 8 from J, leaving 16 bases between them. Germline V CDR1 and CDR2: LNHDA, SQIVND (reference sequence). CDR3 DNA: TGTGCCAGTAGTATCGTCCGGGGGCAAGGGGGCTACACCTTC. Translation: CASSIVRGQGGYTF.

This clonotype was counted ten times or more. The chain uses TRBV20-1 and TRBJ1-2, with D tentatively TRBD1 (5 bases). Germline V lookup: CDR1 DFQATT, CDR2 SNEGSKA (reference sequence). V was trimmed by 3 bases and J by 4 bases, leaving 15 bases between them. CDR3 length: 14 residues. The CDR3 DNA follows: TGCAGTGCTAGTCGACTACAGGCCAGCTATGGCTACACCTTC. It specifies CSASRLQASYGYTF.

Many counts were recorded for this clonotype. The gene calls are TRBV20-1 and TRBJ1-1, with a possible D match to TRBD1 (5 bases). Trimming stripped 6 bases from V and 1 base from J, with 12 bases between. Germline assignment: CDR1 DFQATT and CDR2 SNEGSKA (reference sequence). This CDR3 contains 13 residues. CDR3 in amino acids: CSAAGGWNTEAFF. CDR3 nucleotide sequence: TGCAGTGCGGCGGGGGGTTGGAACACTGAAGCTTTCTTT.

This clonotype was counted at least ten times. The chain combines TRBV2 with TRBJ2-1, with 10 bases lining up with TRBD2. This CDR3 spans 14 amino acids. Germline CDR1 and CDR2: SNHLY and FYNNEI. As DNA, the CDR3 is TGTGCTTGCAGAAGCGGGGGGGCGGCCAATGAGCAGTTCTTC. Translating gives CACRSGGAANEQFF.

A note on this clonotype: This clone may be a read error of a much larger clone one base away. The rearrangement links TRBV2 to TRBJ1-4, with D unresolved. CDR3 size: 12 residues. V lost 10 bases and J 8 bases, leaving 14 bases between the germline ends. CDR1 is SNHLY, CDR2 FYNNEI, per germline. CDR3 region: CANTLSEEKLFF. The CDR3, as DNA: TGTGCCAACACTTTGTCCGAGGAAAAACTGTTTTTT.

The V call is TRBV5-4, the J call TRBJ1-4; 8 nucleotides line up with TRBD1. CDR1 and CDR2 (germline): SGHNT, YYREEE (reference sequence). Trimming cost V 1 base and J 2 bases; bases outside gene matches: 7. The CDR3 loop spans 17 amino acids. CDR3 sequence (DNA): TGTGCCAGCAGCTTGAAGGTCAGGGGGCAGACTAATGAAAAACTGTTTTTT. Its translation: CASSLKVRGQTNEKLFF.

The chain combines TRBV5-1 with TRBJ2-5; 7 bases fit TRBD2. After removal of 3 bases from V and 5 bases from J, the junction contained 4 bases not matched to a gene. Germline lookup yields CDR1 SGHRS and CDR2 YFSETQ. The CDR3 totals 13 residues. The CDR3 DNA reads TGCGCCAGCAGCTCTAGCGGTGGGGAGACCCAGTACTTC. This sequence encodes CASSSSGGETQYF. Looking up the rest from reference TRBV5-1 and TRBJ2-5 gives the full variable domain: KAGVTQTPRYLIKTRGQQVTLSCSPISGHRSVSWYQQTPGQGLQFLFEYFSETQRNKGNFPGRFSGRQFSNSRSEMNVSTLELGDSALYLCASSSSGGETQYFGPGTRLLVL.

This clonotype was counted at least ten times. The V gene is TRBV12-3 or TRBV12-4, the J gene TRBJ1-1; a possible D gene is TRBD1 (5 bases). The CDR3 loop spans 16 amino acids. The ends were cut back, 4 bases at V and 4 bases at J, with 19 bases in the middle. The CDR3 region has the DNA TGTGCCAGCAGTTCACTCAGTCCAAGGAGGGGCACTGAAGCTTTCTTT. Protein sequence: CASSSLSPRRGTEAFF.

Many counts were recorded for this clonotype. The chain links TRBV7-9 to TRBJ2-7; D remains unclear. Germline-derived CDR1 and CDR2 are SEHNR and FQNEAQ (reference sequence). This CDR3 contains 15 residues. Trimming took 4 bases from V and 2 from J, leaving 15 bases between them. The CDR3 nucleotides read TGTGCCAGCAGCTCCAGTCAAGTCTCAGCCTACGAGCAGTACTTC. It encodes CASSSSQVSAYEQYF.

This clonotype was picked up a small number of times. CDR3 protein: CSASSGRGPELFF. CDR3 sequence (DNA): TGCAGTGCTAGTAGCGGGAGAGGTCCGGAGCTGTTTTTT. The chain employs TRBV20-1 and TRBJ2-2; 9 positions match TRBD2. Trimming cost V 3 bases and J 10 bases; bases outside gene matches: 6. Germline CDR1 is DFQATT and CDR2 is SNEGSKA (reference sequence). CDR3 length equals 13 residues.

This clonotype was found a few times. V usage is TRBV19 and J usage is TRBJ2-3, with a weak D call TRBD1 (6 bases). The length of the CDR3 is 17 residues. Trimming removed 5 bases from V and 3 bases from J, with 21 bases in between. Germline CDR1 LNHDA, CDR2 SQIVND (reference sequence). CDR3 in DNA: TGTGCCAGTAGTGTGGGGGCGGGCCCACCGGGTACAGATACGCAGTATTTT. Translation: CASSVGAGPPGTDTQYF.

This clonotype was observed a handful of times. The chain combines TRBV3-1 with TRBJ1-2, with unresolved D. CDR1 and CDR2 (germline): LGHDT, YNNKEL (reference sequence). V lost 2 bases and J lost 0, with 4 bases in between. CDR3 length: 13 residues. The CDR3: CASSQRTNYGYTF. CDR3 bases: TGTGCCAGCAGCCAACGGACTAACTATGGCTACACCTTC. Combining the CDR3 with reference TRBV3-1 and TRBJ1-2 gives the whole variable domain DTAVSQTPKYLVTQMGNDKSIKCEQNLGHDTMYWYKQDSKKFLKIMFSYNNKELIINETVPNRFSPKSPDKAHLNLHINSLELGDSAVYFCASSQRTNYGYTFGSGTRLTVV.

This clonotype was counted only a few times. The chain has TRBV7-3 and TRBJ2-3, with D tentatively TRBD2 (7 bases). The CDR3 runs to 15 residues. Trimming stripped 3 bases from V and 2 bases from J, with 12 bases between. CDR1 and CDR2 from the germline V gene are SGHTA and FQGTGA. The CDR3: CASSLTGGLTDTQYF. The DNA of the CDR3 is TGTGCCAGCAGCTTGACGGGGGGCCTCACAGATACGCAGTATTTT.

This rearrangement joins TRBV19 to TRBJ2-7; 8 positions match TRBD1. Germline loops: CDR1 LNHDA, CDR2 SQIVND (reference sequence). This CDR3 is 13 amino acids long. Trimming removed 3 bases from V and 6 bases from J; junction bases left unmatched: 4. This CDR3 is CASSMMDRVEQYF. The CDR3 coding sequence is TGTGCCAGTAGTATGATGGACAGGGTCGAGCAGTACTTC.

There are many counts of this clonotype. The chain uses TRBV6-2 or TRBV6-3 and TRBJ2-7; tentative D call: TRBD1 (6 bases). Germline values: CDR1 MNHEY, CDR2 SVGEGT. This CDR3 has 14 amino acids. V lost 5 bases and J 0 bases, leaving 11 bases between the germline ends. The CDR3 bases are TGTGCCAGCAGTATCGGACAGACCTCCTACGAGCAGTACTTC. Translated: CASSIGQTSYEQYF.

In its sample, this clonotype was seen many times. The chain joins TRBV20-1 to TRBJ2-7, with 12 bases that match TRBD2. After removal of 1 base from V and 5 bases from J, the junction contained 12 bases not matched to a gene. From germline, CDR1 is DFQATT and CDR2 SNEGSKA (reference sequence). This CDR3 is built from 17 residues. CDR3 sequence (DNA): TGCAGTGCTAGAGCCTACAGAGAGACTAGCGGGGGCCACGAGCAGTACTTC. Translating gives CSARAYRETSGGHEQYF.

This clonotype was counted between two and nine times. The DNA for the CDR3 is TGCGCCAGCAGCTTGGAGGGACTGCTCCTCTCTGGAAACACCATATATTTT. The encoded protein is CASSLEGLLLSGNTIYF. This chain connects TRBV5-1 to TRBJ1-3; D perhaps matches TRBD1 (5 bases). V shed 0 bases and J shed 0 bases, with 13 bases lying between them. Germline V gives CDR1 SGHRS, CDR2 YFSETQ. CDR3 length: 17 amino acids. Using reference TRBV5-1 and TRBJ1-3 for the parts outside the CDR3, the full variable domain is KAGVTQTPRYLIKTRGQQVTLSCSPISGHRSVSWYQQTPGQGLQFLFEYFSETQRNKGNFPGRFSGRQFSNSRSEMNVSTLELGDSALYLCASSLEGLLLSGNTIYFGEGSWLTVV.

At least ten counts were recorded for this clonotype. The V and J genes are TRBV5-1 and TRBJ2-3, with TRBD2 matching over 7 bases. CDR1 SGHRS and CDR2 YFSETQ come from the germline V gene. V shed 0 bases and J 2 bases; nucleotides not matched to a gene: 6. This CDR3 is 16 amino acids long. Here the CDR3 reads CASSLDAGVLTDTQYF. CDR3 coding DNA: TGCGCCAGCAGCTTGGACGCGGGGGTGCTCACAGATACGCAGTATTTT.

This clonotype came up a few times. The gene calls are TRBV20-1 and TRBJ2-5, with D perhaps matching TRBD2 (5 bases). V dropped 0 bases and J dropped 1 base, with 9 bases sitting between them. CDR1 and CDR2 from the germline V gene are DFQATT and SNEGSKA (reference sequence). This CDR3 has 14 amino acids. CDR3 amino acids: CSARDRLLQETQYF. The DNA of the CDR3 is TGCAGTGCTAGAGATCGACTACTCCAAGAGACCCAGTACTTC.

This clonotype was observed a few times. This sequence joins TRBV10-3 and TRBJ2-5, with D maybe TRBD2 (5 bases). V lost 4 bases to trimming and J lost 5 bases, with 5 bases between them. In germline, CDR1 is ENHRY, CDR2 SYGVKD. The CDR3 consists of 11 residues. The CDR3 is CAISGEETQYF. The CDR3 coding sequence is TGTGCCATCAGTGGGGAGGAGACCCAGTACTTC.

Details on this clonotype: With a much larger clone just one base away, this may be a read error. The chain recombines TRBV20-1 with TRBJ2-5, with 7 bases that match TRBD2. This CDR3 region has 13 residues. CDR1 is DFQATT and CDR2 is SNEGSKA in the germline V gene (reference sequence). CDR3 DNA sequence: TGCAGCGTTCCTAGCGGAGCTCAAGAGACCCAGTACTTC. Protein: CSVPSGAQETQYF.

This clonotype was detected ten times or more. The chain uses TRBV20-1 and TRBJ1-1; 8 nucleotides align to TRBD1. V lost 3 bases to trimming and J lost 3 bases; unmatched junction nucleotides: 6. CDR3 size: 14 residues. The germline V gene has CDR1 DFQATT and CDR2 SNEGSKA (reference sequence). The CDR3 region has the DNA TGCAGTGCTAGGAGCCCACAGGGGGACACTGAAGCTTTCTTT. Translated: CSARSPQGDTEAFF.

There are many counts of this clonotype. The chain combines TRBV7-2 with TRBJ2-7; D perhaps matches TRBD2 (7 bases). Germline values: CDR1 SGHTA, CDR2 FQGNSA. V shed 5 bases and J shed 0 bases, with 11 bases lying between them. The CDR3 length is 14 residues. CDR3 protein: CASSHGGPSYEQYF. As DNA, the CDR3 is TGTGCCAGCAGCCACGGGGGGCCCTCCTACGAGCAGTACTTC.

Turning to this clonotype: This may come from a read error, since a much larger clone is one base off. This chain links TRBV20-1 with TRBJ2-7, with TRBD2 as a possible D gene (6 bases). This CDR3 has 14 amino acids. V lost 6 bases and J 3 bases, leaving 18 bases between the germline ends. Germline CDR1 reads DFQATT; CDR2 reads SNEGSKA (reference sequence). The CDR3 region is CSAPRTGGNYEQYF. In DNA, the CDR3 is TGCAGTGCCCCCAGGACTGGCGGGAACTACGAGCAGTACTTC.

In this sample, this clonotype turned up a few times. The chain employs TRBV24-1 and TRBJ2-6; 8 bases are a match to TRBD1. This CDR3 contains 16 residues. J was trimmed by 0 bases and V by 3 bases; bases with no gene match: 0. Germline V CDR1 and CDR2: KGHDR, SFDVKD. As DNA, the CDR3 is TGTGCCACCAGTGATACAGGGGGCTCTGGGGCCAACGTCCTGACTTTC. Its protein is CATSDTGGSGANVLTF.

In its sample, this clonotype was seen many times. J is TRBJ2-5 and V is TRBV29-1; D gene uncertain. The CDR3 is 12 residues long. Germline V lookup: CDR1 SQVTM, CDR2 ANQGSEA. The germline V and J ends were trimmed by 3 bases and 2 bases, with 7 bases remaining between them. The CDR3 DNA is TGCAGCGTTGATTTCCAGCAAGAGACCCAGTACTTC. Translating gives CSVDFQQETQYF.

This clonotype was recorded at least ten times. V is TRBV12-3 or TRBV12-4 and J is TRBJ1-2; D ambiguous. V lost 0 bases to trimming and J lost 8 bases, with 7 bases between them. The CDR3 loop spans 12 amino acids. CDR3 bases: TGTGCCAGCAGTTTAGCTTCTGGAGGCTACACCTTC. Amino acid sequence: CASSLASGGYTF.

This clonotype was counted only a few times. The chain links TRBV20-1 to TRBJ2-7; a possible D gene is TRBD2 (7 bases). This CDR3 comprises 13 residues. V dropped 4 bases and J dropped 0 bases, with 10 bases sitting between them. Germline CDR1 reads DFQATT; CDR2 reads SNEGSKA (reference sequence). This chain's CDR3 is CSANREGSYEQYF. The CDR3 DNA reads as TGCAGTGCTAACAGGGAGGGCTCCTACGAGCAGTACTTC.

This clonotype has a handful of counts. The chain recombines TRBV29-1 with TRBJ1-4; D not certain. V was clipped by 4 bases and J by 6 bases, with 6 bases between them. The CDR3 runs to 11 residues. The germline CDR1 and CDR2 sequences are SQVTM and ANQGSEA. CDR3: CSVVSDEKLFF. The CDR3 region has the DNA TGCAGCGTTGTCAGCGATGAAAAACTGTTTTTT. Full variable domain (remainder filled in from reference TRBV29-1 and TRBJ1-4): SAVISQKPSRDICQRGTSLTIQCQVDSQVTMMFWYRQQPGQSLTLIATANQGSEATYESGFVIDKFPISRPNLTFSTLTVSNMSPEDSSIYLCSVVSDEKLFFGSGTQLSVL.

The chain combines TRBV24-1 with TRBJ1-5, with D maybe TRBD1 (5 bases). There are 18 residues in the CDR3. V gave up 2 bases and J gave up 3 bases, with 19 bases separating them. Germline loops: CDR1 KGHDR, CDR2 SFDVKD. CDR3 residues: CATSDSQASGQFNQPQHF. CDR3 DNA sequence: TGTGCCACCAGTGATTCCCAGGCCTCAGGGCAGTTCAATCAGCCCCAGCATTTT.